These 24 T cell receptor beta chains share one sample of origin, sequenced in a study of regulatory T cells in long-lasting Graves disease. Arm-PCR of CDR3 regions with iRepertoire HTBI primers generated TCR beta libraries. TCRdb called the multiplex PCR reads again in MiXCR, with one record for every CDR3 protein. The sample carries some 430,000 distinct CDR3 sequences, about 22% recorded once. Time point indicated: persistent/refractory GD, antithyroid drugs over 5 years with positive TRAb. With RNA extracted from PBMCs as input, the TCR library was made. The source material was peripheral blood mononuclear cells (PBMCs), sampled when the disease was refractory, from a patient treated with antithyroid drugs. The receptors shown here come from a female donor with Graves disease.

The rearrangement links TRBV4-1 to TRBJ2-2; 8 bases are a match to TRBD1. V was pared by 0 bases and J by 3 bases, with 3 bases of the junction left unmatched. CDR1 and CDR2 from the germline V gene are MGHRA and YSYEKL. The CDR3 covers 16 residues. The CDR3 bases are TGCGCCAGCAGCCAAGACAGGGGGCTGGACACCGGGGAGCTGTTTTTT. Its translation is CASSQDRGLDTGELFF.

As regards this clonotype: An end of the junction differs from the germline gene, which may be a read error. The rearrangement uses TRBV9 and TRBJ2-7, with D perhaps TRBD2 (5 bases). Per germline, CDR1 SGDLS and CDR2 YYNGEE. The CDR3 extends over 13 amino acids. The CDR3 nucleotides are TGTACCAGCAGCCCTGGAGAGGGTTCAGAGCAGTACTTC. This translates into CTSSPGEGSEQYF.

This clonotype was observed at least ten times. The genes are TRBV28 and TRBJ2-5; unclear D gene. The length of the CDR3 is 15 residues. Per germline, CDR1 MDHEN and CDR2 SYDVKM. The V end was cut by 5 bases, the J end by 2 bases, with 15 bases between. The CDR3 region has the DNA TGTGCCAGCAGTCCACGCCTAGGGCCTCAAGAGACCCAGTACTTC. Translating gives CASSPRLGPQETQYF.

This clonotype was picked up many times. This chain uses TRBV5-5 with TRBJ2-5, with 8 bases matching TRBD1. Trimming at V came to 4 bases and at J to 1 base, leaving 9 bases not matched to a gene. This CDR3 contains 16 residues. CDR1 and CDR2 (germline): SGHKS, YYEKEE (reference sequence). The chain's CDR3 is CASSLWTGTFQETQYF. CDR3 nucleotides: TGTGCCAGCAGCCTATGGACAGGGACTTTCCAAGAGACCCAGTACTTC.

In regard to this clonotype: The junction does not match germline at one end; this may be a read error. The chain has TRBV5-1 and TRBJ1-1; possible D gene TRBD1, 5 bases. The CDR3 totals 13 residues. Germline V lookup: CDR1 SGHRS, CDR2 YFSETQ. In DNA form, the CDR3 reads TGCGCCAGCAGCTTGGGGGGGACCACTGAAGCTTCCTTT. Translation gives CASSLGGTTEASF.

This clonotype was observed at least ten times. This chain connects TRBV2 to TRBJ1-4, with 9 bases that match TRBD1. Germline V CDR1 and CDR2: SNHLY, FYNNEI. Trimming cost V 3 bases and J 3 bases; bases outside gene matches: 2. This CDR3 is 15 amino acids long. The CDR3 DNA reads as TGTGCCAGCAGTGACCGGACAGGGGCTAATGAAAAACTGTTTTTT. Translation gives CASSDRTGANEKLFF.

As for this clonotype: This may stem from a read error, because a much larger clone lies one nucleotide away. CDR3 sequence reads: CASGSPNGLAGETQYF. In DNA form, the CDR3 reads TGTGCCAGCGGCTCACCAAACGGACTAGCGGGAGAGACCCAGTACTTC. The genes are TRBV7-9 and TRBJ2-5; 11 nucleotides line up with TRBD2. The CDR3 is made up of 16 amino acids. The germline gives CDR1 SEHNR, CDR2 FQNEAQ (reference sequence). The trim removed 8 bases at V and 4 bases at J, leaving 12 bases unmatched.

This rearrangement joins TRBV20-1 to TRBJ2-1; no firm D call. The CDR3 is 15 amino acids. Per germline, CDR1 DFQATT and CDR2 SNEGSKA (reference sequence). Trimming shortened V by 1 base and J by 10 bases, and 20 bases separated the two germline ends. The CDR3 spells CSARVRKRGLNEQFF. The CDR3 region has the DNA TGCAGTGCTAGAGTCAGGAAGAGAGGCCTAAACGAGCAGTTCTTC.

V gene TRBV3-1 combines with J gene TRBJ1-1, with D perhaps matching TRBD1 (5 bases). The V end was cut by 2 bases, the J end by 7 bases, with 20 bases between. CDR1 is LGHDT and CDR2 is YNNKEL in the germline V gene (reference sequence). This CDR3 is built from 16 residues. CDR3 nucleotides: TGTGCCAGCAGCCAAATCAAGGTTGCAGCGGGGGGTGAAGCTTTCTTT. Amino acid sequence: CASSQIKVAAGGEAFF.

This clonotype was seen ten or more times. The chain couples TRBV27 to TRBJ1-4; no reliable D call. The CDR3 runs to 15 residues. Germline V gene sequence: CDR1 MNHEY, CDR2 SMNVEV (reference sequence). Deletions cut 2 bases from V and 0 bases from J, with 7 bases between. The CDR3 loop is CASSLLAATNEKLFF. The CDR3 nucleotides are TGTGCCAGCAGTTTACTTGCCGCAACTAATGAAAAACTGTTTTTT.

This rearrangement joins TRBV4-2 to TRBJ2-7, with D maybe TRBD2 (5 bases). The CDR3 sequence is 15 residues long. CDR1 is LGHNA, CDR2 YNFKEQ, per germline. Trimming left V 0 bases short and J 3 bases short, with 12 bases between. This CDR3 is CASSQDPASFYEQYF. In DNA, the CDR3 is TGTGCCAGCAGCCAAGATCCCGCTAGCTTCTACGAGCAGTACTTC.

Points on this clonotype: Only one base separates this from a far larger clonotype, so it likely reflects a read error. The J gene is TRBJ1-2, the V gene TRBV27, with TRBD1 identical over 7 bases. Per germline, CDR1 MNHEY and CDR2 SMNVEV (reference sequence). The CDR3 length is 13 residues. This CDR3 reads CASSPGQIYGHTF. In DNA form, the CDR3 reads TGTGCCAGCAGTCCGGGACAGATCTATGGCCACACCTTC.

The chain uses TRBV5-6 and TRBJ2-3, with 10 nucleotides matching TRBD2. The junction had 12 bases not matched to a gene; V was cut back by 5 bases and J by 0 bases. CDR3 length: 18 amino acids. Germline V lookup: CDR1 SGHDT, CDR2 YYEEEE. Here the CDR3 reads CASSFKKRGGPSTDTQYF. The CDR3 nucleotides read TGTGCCAGCAGTTTTAAAAAGCGGGGGGGCCCTAGCACAGATACGCAGTATTTT.

This clonotype was seen ten or more times. This rearrangement joins TRBV28 to TRBJ2-7; the match to TRBD2 covers 11 bases. With V trimmed by 2 bases and J by 4 bases, 10 bases remained unmatched. The germline V gene encodes CDR1 MDHEN and CDR2 SYDVKM. The CDR3 extends over 17 amino acids. CDR3 sequence reads: CASSLSLAGGAPYEQYF. The CDR3 region has the DNA TGTGCCAGCAGTTTAAGCCTAGCGGGAGGAGCCCCTTACGAGCAGTACTTC.

The CDR3 here is CSELAGDDSSTQETQYF. The CDR3, as DNA: TGCAGCGAACTAGCGGGGGACGATTCTTCTACCCAAGAGACCCAGTACTTC. The chain uses TRBV20-1 and TRBJ2-5; 11 bases fit TRBD2. The germline CDR1 and CDR2 sequences are DFQATT and SNEGSKA (reference sequence). There are 17 residues in the CDR3.

This sequence joins TRBV7-2 and TRBJ2-1, with 9 bases lining up with TRBD1. The CDR3 is made up of 14 amino acids. V lost 1 base and J lost 7; bases outside the gene matches: 2. CDR1 and CDR2 from the germline V gene are SGHTA and FQGNSA. The CDR3 sequence is CASSLGQGVNEQFF. Here the CDR3 DNA reads TGTGCCAGCAGCTTAGGACAGGGGGTAAATGAGCAGTTCTTC.

This clonotype occurred many times. The V call is TRBV7-9, the J call TRBJ1-1; no reliable D call. Trimming pared 1 base from V and 11 bases from J, leaving 17 bases between. This CDR3 is 14 amino acids long. Germline V CDR1 and CDR2: SEHNR, FQNEAQ (reference sequence). The CDR3 DNA reads TGTGCCAGCAGCTTAGTTGGGAGGCTCGGGAACGCTTTCTTT. It translates to CASSLVGRLGNAFF.

Note on this clonotype: Just one base apart from a much larger clone, this may be a read error. CDR3 region: CTSSPGLAAQKTQYF. DNA for the CDR3: TGTACCAGCAGCCCGGGACTAGCGGCCCAGAAGACCCAGTACTTC. The rearrangement links TRBV12-3 or TRBV12-4 to TRBJ2-5, with 11 bases lining up with TRBD2. The CDR3 contains 15 residues.

The CDR3 region has the DNA TGCAGTGCTAGAGATGTCCGGGACTCGGGCAAAGAGGAGACCCAGTACTTC. Translation gives CSARDVRDSGKEETQYF. The chain couples TRBV20-1 to TRBJ2-5; D may be TRBD2 (6 bases). The CDR3 is 17 residues long. The V end was cut by 0 bases, the J end by 5 bases, with 22 bases between. Germline CDR1 and CDR2: DFQATT and SNEGSKA (reference sequence).

In this sample, this clonotype turned up a few times. This chain joins TRBV7-2 and TRBJ2-2; TRBD2 aligns across 12 bases. With V trimmed by 1 base and J by 4 bases, 7 bases remained unmatched. Germline V gene sequence: CDR1 SGHTA, CDR2 FQGNSA. The CDR3 is made up of 18 amino acids. CDR3 region: CASSLGLAGGWSTGELFF. In DNA form, the CDR3 reads TGTGCCAGCAGCTTAGGGCTAGCGGGAGGGTGGAGCACCGGGGAGCTGTTTTTT.

The chain has TRBV5-1 and TRBJ1-3; TRBD1 matches 8 bases. CDR1 is SGHRS, CDR2 YFSETQ, per germline. The V segment lost 2 bases and the J segment 2 bases; nucleotides outside the gene matches: 3. This CDR3 is 15 amino acids long. The CDR3 DNA sequence: TGCGCCAGCAGCTTCTCGGGACAGGCTGGAAACACCATATATTTT. Translated, it gives CASSFSGQAGNTIYF.

CDR3 protein: CASGEPGGTYEQYF. As DNA, the CDR3 is TGTGCCAGCGGCGAACCAGGGGGGACCTACGAGCAGTACTTC. The chain combines TRBV2 with TRBJ2-7; D possibly corresponds to TRBD1 (7 bases). The CDR3 length is 14 residues. Deletions cut 8 bases from V and 2 bases from J, with 16 bases between. Germline assignment: CDR1 SNHLY and CDR2 FYNNEI.

The chain recombines TRBV2 with TRBJ2-2; 10 bases agree with TRBD1. This CDR3 region has 15 residues. Germline V gene data show CDR1 as SNHLY and CDR2 as FYNNEI. Unmatched junction bases numbered 4, after V lost 5 bases and J lost 4 bases. CDR3 amino acids: CASSPGQGGTGELFF. Written as DNA, the CDR3 is TGTGCCAGCAGTCCCGGACAGGGGGGCACCGGGGAGCTGTTTTTT.

This clonotype was recorded at least ten times. The chain couples TRBV27 to TRBJ2-5; the D call may be TRBD1 or TRBD2 (6 bases each). The germline V gene encodes CDR1 MNHEY and CDR2 SMNVEV (reference sequence). The V and J ends lost 4 bases and 4 bases respectively, with 16 bases between them. There are 15 residues in the CDR3. The CDR3 DNA is TGTGCCAGCAGTTCCCGTTTAGGGGGGAGAGAGACCCAGTACTTC. Protein sequence: CASSSRLGGRETQYF.